The source of this T cell receptor (beta chain) is a study of radiation and T cells in renal cell carcinoma. Study-level information: Nephrectomy followed 15 Gy stereotactic body radiation by 4 weeks. Study conclusions and caveats: Without pretreatment biopsies, baseline tumor clonotype presence was undetermined. From baseline, blood top tumor clonotypes peaked at 2 weeks post-radiation.

Germline loops: CDR1 SEHNR, CDR2 FQNEAQ (reference sequence). V was clipped by 5 bases and J by 8 bases, with 16 bases between them. This CDR3 contains 14 residues. Time point given: baseline pretreatment blood. Treatment meaning: 15 Gy SBRT to primary tumor, nephrectomy 4 weeks later. The tumor was a clear cell renal cell carcinoma. The protocol was immunoSEQ multiplex PCR, while the TCRdb copy is restricted to in-frame clones and leaves out a portion. The sample holds approximately 150,000 clones, about 88% seen once. Remarks on this clone: Its antigen is currently unknown.

The chain couples TRBV7-9 to TRBJ2-1; tentatively, D is TRBD1 (6 bases). Sequencing was performed on blood, taken from a patient whose treatment included radiotherapy and nephrectomy. This clonotype originated in a woman in her 70s with renal cell carcinoma. The CDR3 loop is CASSLGTNHHEQFF. CDR3 DNA sequence: TGTGCCAGCAGCCTCGGGACAAACCACCATGAGCAGTTCTTC.